This TCR beta chain is drawn from a study of T-cell memory formation after mild COVID-19. TCRdb ran MiXCR on the 5' RACE reads and lists one entry per CDR3 protein. Of 450,000 to 650,000 distinct CDR3 sequences listed, 20% were seen once; the top ten hold about 12%. This clonotype has just a few counts. The antigen remains unidentified. The study, taken as a whole, reports: Whereas later expanders leaned CD4+, clones contracting day 15 to 85 showed a balanced CD4/CD8 makeup. Second-wave clones that peaked on day 37 lacked confirmed SARS-CoV-2 specificity.

Trimming shortened V by 1 base and J by 1 base, and 14 bases separated the two germline ends. CDR1 is SGHRS and CDR2 is YFSETQ in the germline V gene. The CDR3 runs to 16 residues. The chain joins TRBV5-1 to TRBJ1-1; D not resolved. The clonotype was recovered from an adult woman who had mild COVID-19 (a few samples of this study predate the infection). Cell type and time point are not known. Sample: PBMCs or a T cell subset sorted from them (not recorded which). The CDR3 protein is CASSLSTGVGNTEAFF. The CDR3 DNA is TGCGCCAGCAGCTTGAGTACGGGCGTGGGGAACACTGAAGCTTTCTTT.